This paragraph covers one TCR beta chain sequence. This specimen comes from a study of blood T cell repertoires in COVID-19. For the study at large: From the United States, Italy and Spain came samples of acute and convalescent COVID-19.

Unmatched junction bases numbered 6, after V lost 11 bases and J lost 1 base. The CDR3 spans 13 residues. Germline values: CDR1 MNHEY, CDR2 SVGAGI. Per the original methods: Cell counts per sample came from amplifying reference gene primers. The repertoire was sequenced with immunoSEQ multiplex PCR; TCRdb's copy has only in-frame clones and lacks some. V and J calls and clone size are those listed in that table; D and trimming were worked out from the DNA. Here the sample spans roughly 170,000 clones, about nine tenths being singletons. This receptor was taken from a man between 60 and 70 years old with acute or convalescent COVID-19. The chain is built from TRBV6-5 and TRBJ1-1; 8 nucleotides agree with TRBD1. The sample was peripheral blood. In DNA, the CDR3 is TGTGCCTCCCGACAGGGGCCGAACACTGAAGCTTTCTTT. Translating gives CASRQGPNTEAFF.